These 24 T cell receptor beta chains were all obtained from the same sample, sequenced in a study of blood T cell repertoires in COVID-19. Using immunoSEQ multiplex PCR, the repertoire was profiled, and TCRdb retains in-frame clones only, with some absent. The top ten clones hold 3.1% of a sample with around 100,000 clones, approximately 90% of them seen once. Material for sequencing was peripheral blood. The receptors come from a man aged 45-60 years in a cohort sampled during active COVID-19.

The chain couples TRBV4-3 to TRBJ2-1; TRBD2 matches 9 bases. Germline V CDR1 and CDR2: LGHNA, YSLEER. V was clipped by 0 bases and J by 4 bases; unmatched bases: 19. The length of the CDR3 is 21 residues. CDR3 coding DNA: TGCGCCAGCAGCCAAGAAGGGCCTGGGACCTTTAGCGGGGGACTTTACAATGAGCAGTTCTTC. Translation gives CASSQEGPGTFSGGLYNEQFF.

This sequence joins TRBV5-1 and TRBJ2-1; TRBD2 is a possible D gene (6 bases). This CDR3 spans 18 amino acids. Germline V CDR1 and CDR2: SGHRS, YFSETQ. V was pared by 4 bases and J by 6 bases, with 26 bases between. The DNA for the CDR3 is TGCGCCAGCAGCACACAGCTTGGGGCCGGGAGTTTAGGCAATGAGCAGTTCTTC. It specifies CASSTQLGAGSLGNEQFF.

The CDR3 sequence is CATSNLNGTRGRHEQFF. DNA for the CDR3: TGTGCCACCAGCAACCTCAACGGGACTAGGGGTCGTCATGAGCAGTTCTTC. J is TRBJ2-1 and V is TRBV15; 8 nucleotides align to TRBD2. V shed 4 bases and J 8 bases; nucleotides not matched to a gene: 16. CDR3 size: 17 residues. Looked up from germline, CDR1 is LNHNV and CDR2 is YYDKDF (reference sequence).

CDR3 in DNA: TGTGCCAGCAGTCCGACTCCGGAGACCCAGTACTTC. As protein: CASSPTPETQYF. V gene TRBV2 combines with J gene TRBJ2-5; D is unclear. With 5 bases removed from V and 5 bases from J, the gap between germline ends came to 9 bases. Germline V CDR1 and CDR2: SNHLY, FYNNEI. The length of the CDR3 is 12 residues. Looking up the rest from reference TRBV2 and TRBJ2-5 gives the full variable domain: EPEVTQTPSHQVTQMGQEVILRCVPISNHLYFYWYRQILGQKVEFLVSFYNNEISEKSEIFDDQFSVERPDGSNFTLKIRSTKLEDSAMYFCASSPTPETQYFGPGTRLLVL.

The CDR3 DNA reads TGTGCCAGCAGGGCTAGCGGGGGGGTCAGAGAGCAGTTCTTC. This translates into CASRASGGVREQFF. The V call is TRBV6-5, the J call TRBJ2-1; the match to TRBD2 covers 12 bases. This CDR3 comprises 14 residues. In germline, CDR1 is MNHEY, CDR2 SVGAGI. V lost 6 bases, J lost 10 bases, and 7 bases stayed unmatched.

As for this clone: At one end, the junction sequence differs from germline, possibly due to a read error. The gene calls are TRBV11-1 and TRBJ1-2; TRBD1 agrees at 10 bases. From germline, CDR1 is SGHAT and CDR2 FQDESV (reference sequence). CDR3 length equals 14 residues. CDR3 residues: CAGSLTGGDYGYTF. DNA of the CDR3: TGTGCCGGCAGCTTGACAGGGGGCGACTATGGCTACACCTTC.

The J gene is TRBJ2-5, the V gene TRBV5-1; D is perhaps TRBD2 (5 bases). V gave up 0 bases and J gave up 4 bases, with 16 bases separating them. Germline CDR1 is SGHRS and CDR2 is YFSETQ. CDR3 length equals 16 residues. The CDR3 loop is CASSLGLLRVGETQYF. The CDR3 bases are TGCGCCAGCAGCTTGGGGCTTCTGCGGGTGGGAGAGACCCAGTACTTC.

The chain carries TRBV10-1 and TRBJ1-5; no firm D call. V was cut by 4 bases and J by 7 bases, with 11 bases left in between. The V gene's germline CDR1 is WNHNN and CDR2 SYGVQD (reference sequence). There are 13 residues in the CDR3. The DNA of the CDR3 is TGCGCCAGCAGTGCGAGGAGCGGCCAGCCCCAGCATTTT. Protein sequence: CASSARSGQPQHF.

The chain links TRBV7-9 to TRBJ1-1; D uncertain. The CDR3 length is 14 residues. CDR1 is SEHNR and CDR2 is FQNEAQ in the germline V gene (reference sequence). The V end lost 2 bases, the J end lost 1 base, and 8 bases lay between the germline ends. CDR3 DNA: TGTGCCAGCAGCTTACAGGTCCGGAACACTGAAGCTTTCTTT. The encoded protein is CASSLQVRNTEAFF.

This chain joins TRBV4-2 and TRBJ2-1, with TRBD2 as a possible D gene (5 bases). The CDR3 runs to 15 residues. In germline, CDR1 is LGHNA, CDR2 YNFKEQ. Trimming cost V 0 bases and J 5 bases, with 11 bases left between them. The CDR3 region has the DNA TGTGCCAGCAGCCAAGACAGACTACCTAACAATGAGCAGTTCTTC. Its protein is CASSQDRLPNNEQFF.

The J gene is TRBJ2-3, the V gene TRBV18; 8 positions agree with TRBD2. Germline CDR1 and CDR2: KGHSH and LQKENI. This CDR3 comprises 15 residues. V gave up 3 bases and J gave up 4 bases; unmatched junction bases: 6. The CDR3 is CASSPLGLVADTQYF. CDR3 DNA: TGTGCCAGCTCACCGTTGGGACTAGTTGCAGATACGCAGTATTTT.

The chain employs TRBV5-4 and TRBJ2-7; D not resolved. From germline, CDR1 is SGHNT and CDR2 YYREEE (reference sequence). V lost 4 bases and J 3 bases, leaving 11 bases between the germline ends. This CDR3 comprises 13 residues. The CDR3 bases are TGTGCCAGCAGCGCGGAACCGAACTACGAGCAGTACTTC. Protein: CASSAEPNYEQYF.

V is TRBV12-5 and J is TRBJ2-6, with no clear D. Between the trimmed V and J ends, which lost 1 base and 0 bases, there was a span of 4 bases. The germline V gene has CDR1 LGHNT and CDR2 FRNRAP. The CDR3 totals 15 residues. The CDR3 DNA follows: TGTGCTAGTGGTTTGGCCGGCTCTGGGGCCAACGTCCTGACTTTC. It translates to CASGLAGSGANVLTF.

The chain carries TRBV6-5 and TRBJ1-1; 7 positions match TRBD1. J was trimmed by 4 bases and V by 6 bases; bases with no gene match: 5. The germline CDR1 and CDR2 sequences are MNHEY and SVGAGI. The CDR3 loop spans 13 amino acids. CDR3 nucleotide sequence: TGTGCCAGCAGGGAGACAGGGAGCACTGAAGCTTTCTTT. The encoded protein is CASRETGSTEAFF.

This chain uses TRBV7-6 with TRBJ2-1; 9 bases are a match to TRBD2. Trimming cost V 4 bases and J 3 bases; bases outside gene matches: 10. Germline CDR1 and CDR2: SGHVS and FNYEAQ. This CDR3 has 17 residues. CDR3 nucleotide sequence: TGTGCCAGCAGCTCCACCCAGGGGCGGGGGGGCTACAATGAGCAGTTCTTC. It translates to CASSSTQGRGGYNEQFF.

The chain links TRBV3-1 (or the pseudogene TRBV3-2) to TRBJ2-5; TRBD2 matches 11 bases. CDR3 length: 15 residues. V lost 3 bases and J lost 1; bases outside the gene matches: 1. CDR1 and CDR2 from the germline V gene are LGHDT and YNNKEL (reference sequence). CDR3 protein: CASSHGTSGQETQYF. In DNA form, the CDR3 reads TGTGCCAGCAGCCATGGGACTAGCGGCCAAGAGACCCAGTACTTC.

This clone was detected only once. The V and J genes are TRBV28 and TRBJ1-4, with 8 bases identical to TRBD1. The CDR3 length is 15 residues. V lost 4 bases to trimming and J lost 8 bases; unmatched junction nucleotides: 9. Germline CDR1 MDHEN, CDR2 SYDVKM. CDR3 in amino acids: CASSWVGQGPEKLFF. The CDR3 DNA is TGTGCCAGCAGTTGGGTAGGACAGGGACCCGAAAAACTGTTTTTT.

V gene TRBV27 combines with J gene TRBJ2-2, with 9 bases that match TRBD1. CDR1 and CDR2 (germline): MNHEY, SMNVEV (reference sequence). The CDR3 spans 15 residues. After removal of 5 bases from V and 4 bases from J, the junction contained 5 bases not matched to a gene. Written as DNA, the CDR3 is TGTGCCAGCAGTCCCAGGGACAGGGCCACCGGGGAGCTGTTTTTT. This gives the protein CASSPRDRATGELFF.

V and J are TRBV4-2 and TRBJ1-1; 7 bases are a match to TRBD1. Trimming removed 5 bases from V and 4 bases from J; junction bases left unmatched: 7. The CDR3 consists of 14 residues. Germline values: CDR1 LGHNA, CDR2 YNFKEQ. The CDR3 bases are TGTGCCAGCAGCTCGCGGACAGGCTTCACTGAAGCTTTCTTT. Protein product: CASSSRTGFTEAFF.

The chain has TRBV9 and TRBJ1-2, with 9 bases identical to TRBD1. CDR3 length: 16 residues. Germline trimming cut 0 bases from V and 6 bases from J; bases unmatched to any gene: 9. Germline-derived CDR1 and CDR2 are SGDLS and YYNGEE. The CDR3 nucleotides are TGTGCCAGCAGCGTAGAGCCTTTAGACAGGGGGGATGGCTACACCTTC. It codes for CASSVEPLDRGDGYTF.

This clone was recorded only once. The CDR3 DNA reads as TGTGCCAGCAGCCGGGACAGGGTAGTAACAGATACGCAGTATTTT. Translating gives CASSRDRVVTDTQYF. The chain couples TRBV7-2 to TRBJ2-3, with 9 bases matching TRBD1. From germline, CDR1 is SGHTA and CDR2 FQGNSA. V shed 5 bases, J shed 3 bases, and the junction held 6 bases outside the gene matches. This CDR3 has 15 amino acids.

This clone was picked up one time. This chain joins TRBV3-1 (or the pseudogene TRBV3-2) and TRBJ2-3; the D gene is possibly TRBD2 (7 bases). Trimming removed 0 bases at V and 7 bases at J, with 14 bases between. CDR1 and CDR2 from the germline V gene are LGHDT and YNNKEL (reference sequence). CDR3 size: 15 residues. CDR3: CASSQDLGGPNTQYF. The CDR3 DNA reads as TGTGCCAGCAGCCAAGACCTCGGGGGGCCGAATACGCAGTATTTT.

CDR3 bases: TGTGCCAGCAGTTTGACAGGCGCAGATACGCAGTATTTT. Translated: CASSLTGADTQYF. The J gene is TRBJ2-3, the V gene TRBV28; D might be TRBD1 (6 bases). This CDR3 is built from 13 residues. Trimming left V 3 bases short and J 4 bases short, with 8 bases between. Germline V gene data show CDR1 as MDHEN and CDR2 as SYDVKM. Together with reference TRBV28 and TRBJ2-3, the CDR3 gives the full variable domain: DVKVTQSSRYLVKRTGEKVFLECVQDMDHENMFWYRQDPGLGLRLIYFSYDVKMKEKGDIPEGYSVSREKKERFSLILESASTNQTSMYLCASSLTGADTQYFGPGTRLTVL.

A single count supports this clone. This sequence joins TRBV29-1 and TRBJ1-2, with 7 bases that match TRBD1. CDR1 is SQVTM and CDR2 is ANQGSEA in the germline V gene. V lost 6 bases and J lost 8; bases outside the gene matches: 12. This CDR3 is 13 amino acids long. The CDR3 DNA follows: TGCAGCGTCGGACTGACAGGGTCTGGAGGCTACACCTTC. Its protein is CSVGLTGSGGYTF.